The sequence of this T cell receptor (beta chain) was determined in a study of shared clonotypes between healthy human individuals. General study findings and limits: Rarefaction demonstrated incomplete sorted-subset sequencing despite large depth. Non-shared clonotypes had lower generation probabilities than clonotypes shared by all four sorted-subset donors. With several donors compared, about 5.2% of naive CD4 clonotypes were shared.

About this clone itself: The antigen is undetermined.

In germline, CDR1 is LNHDA, CDR2 SQIVND (reference sequence). V lost 10 bases, J lost 6 bases, and 13 bases lay in between. The CDR3 consists of 12 residues. Some clones are missing from TCRdb's copy, which holds only in-frame ones; the method was immunoSEQ multiplex PCR. This table has some 580,000 clones, 97% appearing once. The rearrangement joins TRBV19 to TRBJ1-5; D unresolved. The receptor comes from a woman in her 30s in good health. The sequenced material came from naive CD4+ T cells sorted from blood. The subset denotes: CD45RA+ positively selected. In DNA, the CDR3 is TGTGCCATTGGCGCGTGGCGTCAGCCCCAGCATTTT. This sequence encodes CAIGAWRQPQHF.